This TCR beta chain is drawn from a study of T cell changes during pregnancy in multiple sclerosis (dated by TCRdb to about 2019). Study-wide context: The study examined how the T cell repertoire changed over the course of pregnancy in women with multiple sclerosis.

This clone was seen at least ten times. Its antigen is currently not known. No base quality information exists; no much larger clone differs at one position. The library was generated by the immunoSEQ multiplex PCR assay. As stored in TCRdb, this immuneACCESS dataset retains in-frame rearrangements with V and J assigned. A fraction of the clones does not appear; measured against another copy, unresolved V genes explain less than half of the discrepancy, and the remainder lacks a known reason. The sample contains just over 30,000 clones, 87% of them found a single time. The ten largest clonotypes hold 9.7% of the sample. The origin of this receptor is a female donor with multiple sclerosis, enrolled in a pregnancy study. This specimen consisted of CD8+ T cells from peripheral blood mononuclear cells, obtained in the first trimester of pregnancy.

The nucleotide sequence reads TGTGCCAGCAGTGACTCCTTGGGGAGTGTCAATGAGCAGTTCTTC. This sequence encodes CASSDSLGSVNEQFF. This receptor chain uses TRBV6-1 and TRBJ2-1; TRBD2 could be the D gene, as 5 bases match. The germline V gene yields MNHNS for CDR1 and SASEGT for CDR2. Deletion took 3 bases off V and 6 bases off J, with a span of 15 bases between the germline ends. Spanning cysteine to phenylalanine, the CDR3 consists of 15 amino acids. This entry keeps only the CDR3 DNA: 45 bases, framed from base 1.